The rows below give T cell receptor beta chains drawn from one sample of a study of T cell changes during pregnancy in multiple sclerosis. Measured with immunoSEQ multiplex PCR; TCRdb has only the in-frame clones, and not every one. Here the sample spans roughly 38,000 clones, approximately 92% being singletons. The sample here was CD4+ T cells from peripheral blood mononuclear cells, taken after pregnancy. The receptors here all came from a female donor in good health, enrolled as a control in a pregnancy study. Each CDR3 is given without its conserved first and last residue.

TRBV4-1,TRBJ2-4,ASSQPLAGASKNIQY
TRBV4-3,TRBJ1-2,ASSQEGQGSYGYT
TRBV27,TRBJ1-6,ASSPLRGASSYNSPLH
TRBV15,TRBJ2-7,ATSRDKSEQY
TRBV19,TRBJ1-1,ASSIGQGYTEAF
TRBV28,TRBJ2-1,ASSLGTSGRGIQF
TRBV7-2,TRBJ2-2,ASSYQGYTGELF
TRBV10-3,TRBJ1-1,AISESGGKVAEAF
TRBV7-9,TRBJ1-1,ASSKQGSANTEAF
TRBV28,TRBJ2-5,ASSLSQGLVETQY
TRBV7-9,TRBJ2-4,ASSDRGRAEEDIQY
TRBV7-2,TRBJ2-3,ASSVLASGTDTQY
TRBV6-1,TRBJ1-3,ASSEAGQGNTIY
TRBV23-1,TRBJ2-5,ASSLQRTVKTQY
TRBV28,TRBJ1-5,ASSLEGQQPQH
TRBV28,TRBJ1-6,ASSLGHPLH
TRBV27,TRBJ1-1,ASKLVSRAVAEAF